The 29 T cell receptor beta chains given below trace back to one sample, sequenced in a study of PD-L1 blockade in urothelial cancer. The repertoire was sequenced with immunoSEQ multiplex PCR; TCRdb's copy has only in-frame clones and lacks some. The data contain about 49,000 clones, 70% to 90% of them singletons. Material: PBMCs, obtained around atezolizumab (anti-PD-L1) treatment. Every receptor here comes from a man aged 60 to 75 with urothelial cancer.

This clone was seen just once. J is TRBJ2-7 and V is TRBV10-3; possibly TRBD1 for D (6 bases). CDR3 length: 12 amino acids. Germline lookup yields CDR1 ENHRY and CDR2 SYGVKD. Trimming left V 11 bases short and J 0 bases short, with 11 bases between. In DNA form, the CDR3 reads TGTGCCTGCCGGGACAACTCCTACGAGCAGTACTTC. Protein product: CACRDNSYEQYF.

The V and J genes are TRBV2 and TRBJ2-3; 14 positions match TRBD2. Per germline, CDR1 SNHLY and CDR2 FYNNEI. This CDR3 is built from 17 residues. V was clipped by 3 bases and J by 6 bases; unmatched bases: 8. CDR3 bases: TGTGCCAGCAGTGATTGGGGACTAGCGGGGGCAGGGGATACGCAGTATTTT. It specifies CASSDWGLAGAGDTQYF.

This clone was observed a single time. This chain uses TRBV7-2 with TRBJ1-3, with D hard to call. Trimming cost V 2 bases and J 1 base, with 9 bases left between them. Germline V CDR1 and CDR2: SGHTA, FQGNSA. The CDR3 length is 15 residues. The CDR3 loop is CASSLTAGSGNTIYF. The CDR3 DNA follows: TGTGCCAGCAGCTTAACGGCGGGTTCTGGAAACACCATATATTTT.

The CDR3 nucleotides read TGTGCCAGCAGCCCAGGGACAGCGAACACTGAAGCTTTCTTT. It specifies CASSPGTANTEAFF. The rearrangement joins TRBV7-6 to TRBJ1-1, with 7 bases that match TRBD1. CDR1 is SGHVS, CDR2 FNYEAQ, per germline. This CDR3 is 14 amino acids long. Trimming took 5 bases from V and 1 from J; bases not matched to a gene: 4.

The V gene is TRBV27, the J gene TRBJ1-6; weak D call: TRBD1 (5 bases). Trimming took off 6 bases at V and 7 bases at J, with 22 bases between the two ends. The CDR3 has 17 residues. Germline V gene data show CDR1 as MNHEY and CDR2 as SMNVEV (reference sequence). The CDR3 spells CASRLPLRAGMNSPLHF. The CDR3 nucleotides read TGTGCCAGCAGATTACCCCTACGGGCAGGGATGAATTCACCCCTCCACTTT.

The genes are TRBV7-8 and TRBJ1-2; D is unresolved. The germline V and J ends were trimmed by 0 bases and 8 bases, with 16 bases remaining between them. CDR1 and CDR2 from the germline V gene are SGHVS and FQNEAQ. The CDR3 consists of 15 residues. For the CDR3, the DNA is TGTGCCAGCAGCTTAGCAGATCTCGAATCAGAAGGCTACACCTTC. Its translation: CASSLADLESEGYTF.

The chain joins TRBV5-6 to TRBJ2-3; the D gene is possibly TRBD2 (5 bases). The CDR3 is made up of 14 amino acids. Germline assignment: CDR1 SGHDT and CDR2 YYEEEE. The V gene lost 0 bases and the J gene lost 2 bases, with 7 bases spanning the gap. The CDR3 region is CASSLVANTDTQYF. CDR3 nucleotides: TGTGCCAGCAGCTTGGTAGCGAACACAGATACGCAGTATTTT.

The V call is TRBV11-2, the J call TRBJ2-5; possibly TRBD1 for D (6 bases). This CDR3 is 16 amino acids long. CDR1 and CDR2 (germline): SGHAT, FQNNGV. The V end was cut by 1 base, the J end by 5 bases, with 17 bases between. CDR3 DNA sequence: TGTGCCAGCAGCTTAGGAGGCAGGGGAGTGGGTGAGACCCAGTACTTC. It translates to CASSLGGRGVGETQYF.

The chain links TRBV28 to TRBJ2-1; 13 bases match TRBD2. The CDR3 spans 17 residues. CDR1 is MDHEN, CDR2 SYDVKM, per germline. Unmatched junction bases numbered 11, after V lost 6 bases and J lost 6 bases. This CDR3 reads CASRLTSGGLRPNEQFF. DNA of the CDR3: TGTGCCAGCAGGTTGACTAGCGGGGGGCTCCGGCCCAATGAGCAGTTCTTC. The variable domain in full, with the rest retrieved from reference TRBV28 and TRBJ2-1, is DVKVTQSSRYLVKRTGEKVFLECVQDMDHENMFWYRQDPGLGLRLIYFSYDVKMKEKGDIPEGYSVSREKKERFSLILESASTNQTSMYLCASRLTSGGLRPNEQFFGPGTRLTVL.

This rearrangement joins TRBV5-1 to TRBJ1-1; no clear D. The CDR3 extends over 17 amino acids. Germline values: CDR1 SGHRS, CDR2 YFSETQ. V was clipped by 2 bases and J by 2 bases, with 19 bases between them. The CDR3 DNA is TGCGCCAGCAGCTTTGGTTTTACAGCATCCCCCAACACTGAAGCTTTCTTT. Protein: CASSFGFTASPNTEAFF.

This chain connects TRBV5-1 to TRBJ2-5; 10 nucleotides agree with TRBD1. The V segment lost 7 bases and the J segment 4 bases; nucleotides outside the gene matches: 7. CDR1 is SGHRS, CDR2 YFSETQ, per germline. The CDR3 runs 14 residues. DNA of the CDR3: TGCGCCAGCGGTTCGACAGGGGGCCTAGAGACCCAGTACTTC. This gives the protein CASGSTGGLETQYF.

J is TRBJ1-2 and V is TRBV10-3; TRBD1 is a possible D gene (5 bases). The CDR3 consists of 13 residues. V lost 7 bases and J 1 base, leaving 10 bases between the germline ends. CDR1 is ENHRY, CDR2 SYGVKD, per germline. CDR3 amino acids: CAITPQDNYGYTF. The CDR3 DNA follows: TGTGCCATCACACCACAGGATAACTATGGCTACACCTTC.

The gene calls are TRBV9 and TRBJ1-6; D gene uncertain. Germline V CDR1 and CDR2: SGDLS, YYNGEE. There are 15 residues in the CDR3. With 0 bases removed from V and 7 bases from J, the gap between germline ends came to 11 bases. This chain's CDR3 is CASSVVEGGNSPLHF. The CDR3 DNA follows: TGTGCCAGCAGCGTAGTGGAGGGAGGGAATTCACCCCTCCACTTT.

This chain links TRBV10-3 with TRBJ2-7; TRBD2 aligns across 13 bases. The V and J ends lost 2 bases and 1 base, in that order; junction bases with no gene match: 5. The germline V gene encodes CDR1 ENHRY and CDR2 SYGVKD. There are 17 residues in the CDR3. The CDR3 protein is CAISEPGLAGASYEQYF. Written as DNA, the CDR3 is TGTGCCATCAGTGAGCCAGGACTAGCGGGGGCATCCTACGAGCAGTACTTC.

This clone has a single count. The CDR3 end shows no conserved phenylalanine or tryptophan, and so a read error is likely. V and J are TRBV5-6 and TRBJ2-7; 10 nucleotides agree with TRBD1. The CDR3 loop spans 15 amino acids. Per the germline V gene, CDR1 is SGHDT and CDR2 is YYEEEE. J gave up 3 bases and V 4 bases, and 7 bases lay outside the gene matches. For the CDR3, the DNA is TGTGCCAGCAGCCCTCCGGGACAGGGGATCTACGAGCAGTACCTC. It is translated as CASSPPGQGIYEQYL.

This clone was found once. V and J are TRBV25-1 and TRBJ1-6; D perhaps matches TRBD1 (6 bases). Trimming stripped 0 bases from V and 6 bases from J, with 12 bases between. Per the germline V gene, CDR1 is MGHDK and CDR2 is SYGVNS. This CDR3 region has 16 residues. The CDR3 reads CASSEYGRGGNSPLHF. The CDR3, as DNA: TGTGCCAGCAGTGAATATGGCAGGGGTGGTAATTCACCCCTCCACTTT.

This chain uses TRBV6-4 with TRBJ2-3; 8 nucleotides match TRBD2. Germline CDR1 reads MRHNA; CDR2 reads SNTAGT. Trimming removed 6 bases from V and 3 bases from J; junction bases left unmatched: 11. The CDR3 has 16 residues. The CDR3 DNA is TGTGCCAGCAGCATAAGCGGGGGCCTCGGGACAGATACGCAGTATTTT. It encodes CASSISGGLGTDTQYF.

This chain joins TRBV2 and TRBJ2-5, with unresolved D. Germline-derived CDR1 and CDR2 are SNHLY and FYNNEI. The V and J ends lost 6 bases and 3 bases respectively, with 11 bases between them. The CDR3 extends over 13 amino acids. CDR3 sequence: CASRTSVEETQYF. CDR3 in DNA: TGTGCCAGCAGGACTTCCGTGGAAGAGACCCAGTACTTC.

The chain employs TRBV7-2 and TRBJ1-2; D gene unclear. The CDR3 is 15 amino acids. The V gene's germline CDR1 is SGHTA and CDR2 FQGNSA. V lost 4 bases to trimming and J lost 7 bases, with 19 bases between them. Written as DNA, the CDR3 is TGTGCCAGCAGCTCCACTACCACCCCCTCTGCTGGCTACACCTTC. It codes for CASSSTTTPSAGYTF.

This chain uses TRBV6-1 with TRBJ2-3, with 7 positions matching TRBD1. V was clipped by 6 bases and J by 3 bases; unmatched bases: 9. The CDR3 covers 15 residues. The germline V gene has CDR1 MNHNS and CDR2 SASEGT. CDR3 in DNA: TGTGCCAGCAGGAGACAGGGTATGCGAACAGATACGCAGTATTTT. Protein product: CASRRQGMRTDTQYF.

The V and J genes are TRBV5-1 and TRBJ2-1; 13 bases agree with TRBD2. CDR3 length: 17 amino acids. Per germline, CDR1 SGHRS and CDR2 YFSETQ. The J segment lost 2 bases and the V segment lost 3 bases, leaving 5 bases of the junction unmatched. The chain's CDR3 is CASSSRTSGGTYNEQFF. CDR3 in DNA: TGCGCCAGCAGCTCCAGGACTAGCGGGGGAACCTACAATGAGCAGTTCTTC.

The chain couples TRBV19 to TRBJ2-7, with TRBD1 as a possible D gene (6 bases). Germline values: CDR1 LNHDA, CDR2 SQIVND (reference sequence). Trimming removed 5 bases at V and 0 bases at J, with 17 bases between. The CDR3 runs to 16 residues. This CDR3 is CASSSPGHPSSYEQYF. The DNA of the CDR3 is TGTGCCAGTAGTTCGCCGGGACATCCGAGCTCCTACGAGCAGTACTTC. Full variable domain (remainder filled in from reference TRBV19 and TRBJ2-7): DGGITQSPKYLFRKEGQNVTLSCEQNLNHDAMYWYRQDPGQGLRLIYYSQIVNDFQKGDIAEGYSVSREKKESFPLTVTSAQKNPTAFYLCASSSPGHPSSYEQYFGPGTRLTVT.

The rearrangement uses TRBV7-9 and TRBJ2-1, with TRBD2 identical over 7 bases. The V gene's germline CDR1 is SEHNR and CDR2 FQNEAQ (reference sequence). The CDR3 loop spans 15 amino acids. The trim removed 6 bases at V and 4 bases at J, leaving 9 bases unmatched. The CDR3 sequence: CASSTRASGYNEQFF. As DNA, the CDR3 is TGTGCCAGCAGTACGAGGGCTAGCGGTTACAATGAGCAGTTCTTC.

In its sample, this clone was seen once. The chain uses TRBV19 and TRBJ1-2; D is perhaps TRBD1 (5 bases). Germline V gene sequence: CDR1 LNHDA, CDR2 SQIVND (reference sequence). Trimming took off 4 bases at V and 4 bases at J, with 7 bases between the two ends. The CDR3 is made up of 12 amino acids. The CDR3 protein is CASSRGGYGYTF. CDR3 nucleotide sequence: TGTGCCAGTAGTAGGGGGGGCTATGGCTACACCTTC.

The sample holds one count of this clone. The chain is built from TRBV28 and TRBJ2-5; 7 nucleotides match TRBD1. With V trimmed by 6 bases and J by 4 bases, 5 bases remained unmatched. The CDR3 has 13 residues. Germline assignment: CDR1 MDHEN and CDR2 SYDVKM. The CDR3 bases are TGTGCCAGCAGCTTGAGGACAGGAGAGACCCAGTACTTC. Amino acid sequence: CASSLRTGETQYF. Variable domain in full (rest from reference TRBV28 and TRBJ2-5): DVKVTQSSRYLVKRTGEKVFLECVQDMDHENMFWYRQDPGLGLRLIYFSYDVKMKEKGDIPEGYSVSREKKERFSLILESASTNQTSMYLCASSLRTGETQYFGPGTRLLVL.

The rearrangement uses TRBV19 and TRBJ1-2, with D tentatively TRBD1 (5 bases). This CDR3 has 14 residues. CDR1 is LNHDA, CDR2 SQIVND, per germline (reference sequence). V was shortened by 2 bases and J by 7 bases, with 14 bases between the two germline ends. CDR3 residues: CASSIRGVRSGYTF. The DNA of the CDR3 is TGTGCCAGTAGTATAAGGGGCGTTCGGTCTGGCTACACCTTC. The variable domain in full, with the rest retrieved from reference TRBV19 and TRBJ1-2, is DGGITQSPKYLFRKEGQNVTLSCEQNLNHDAMYWYRQDPGQGLRLIYYSQIVNDFQKGDIAEGYSVSREKKESFPLTVTSAQKNPTAFYLCASSIRGVRSGYTFGSGTRLTVV.

This clone was detected only once. This chain links TRBV23-1 with TRBJ1-5, with TRBD1 matching 8 bases. TRBV23-1 is labeled an ORF, and its function is uncertain. Trimming at V came to 9 bases and at J to 3 bases, leaving 7 bases not matched to a gene. The CDR3 sequence is 14 residues long. The DNA of the CDR3 is TGCGCCAGTCAGACAGGGGCCCACAATCAGCCCCAGCATTTT. It codes for CASQTGAHNQPQHF.

The gene calls are TRBV15 and TRBJ1-5; D perhaps matches TRBD1 (6 bases). The CDR3 runs to 16 residues. Germline V gene data show CDR1 as LNHNV and CDR2 as YYDKDF (reference sequence). Trimming took off 0 bases at V and 5 bases at J, with 14 bases between the two ends. CDR3 DNA sequence: TGTGCCACCAGCAGAGATCTCTCAGGGGCTCATCAGCCCCAGCATTTT. Translated, it gives CATSRDLSGAHQPQHF.

This clone came up once. The chain recombines TRBV5-1 with TRBJ1-6; 7 bases line up with TRBD1. Trimming cost V 0 bases and J 10 bases; bases outside gene matches: 4. Germline lookup yields CDR1 SGHRS and CDR2 YFSETQ. The CDR3 spans 14 residues. The CDR3: CASSLGQGGSPLHF. In DNA form, the CDR3 reads TGCGCCAGCAGCTTGGGACAGGGAGGCTCACCCCTCCACTTT.